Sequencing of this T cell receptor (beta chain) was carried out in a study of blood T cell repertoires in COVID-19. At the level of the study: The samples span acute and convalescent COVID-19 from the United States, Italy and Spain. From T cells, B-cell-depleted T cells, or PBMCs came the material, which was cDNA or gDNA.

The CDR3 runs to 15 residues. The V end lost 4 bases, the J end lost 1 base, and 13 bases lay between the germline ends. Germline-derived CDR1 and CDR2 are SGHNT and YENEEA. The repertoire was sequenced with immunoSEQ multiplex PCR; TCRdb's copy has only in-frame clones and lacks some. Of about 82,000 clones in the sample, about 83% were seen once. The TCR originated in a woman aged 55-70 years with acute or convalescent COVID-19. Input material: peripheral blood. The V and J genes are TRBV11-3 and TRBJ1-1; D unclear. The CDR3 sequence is CASSSSWERNTEAFF. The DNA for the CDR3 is TGTGCCAGCAGCTCGTCTTGGGAGAGGAACACTGAAGCTTTCTTT.